Following are 18 T cell receptor beta chains from one sample sequenced in a study of T cells in Graves' hyperthyroidism and ophthalmopathy. Amplified regions were TCR beta CDR3 sequences from RNA transcripts. Carried out on the TCR CDR3, a first-round RT-PCR used the HTBI primer set. A single record per CDR3 protein comes from TCRdb applying MiXCR to the multiplex PCR reads. Of about 420,000 distinct CDR3 sequences in the sample, about an eighth were seen once. The sequenced material came from blood. The receptors shown here come from a woman aged 18-35 years with Graves' hyperthyroidism.

This clonotype was counted at least ten times. The chain carries TRBV28 and TRBJ2-5; TRBD1 is a possible D gene (6 bases). The CDR3 has 15 amino acids. V lost 4 bases and J lost 2, with 14 bases in between. CDR1 is MDHEN, CDR2 SYDVKM, per germline. The CDR3 protein is CASSSIRGRQETQYF. The CDR3, as DNA: TGTGCCAGCAGTTCAATCAGGGGACGACAAGAGACCCAGTACTTC.

Many counts were recorded for this clonotype. The chain has TRBV12-3 or TRBV12-4 and TRBJ2-3; TRBD2 agrees at 8 bases. The CDR3 extends over 18 amino acids. Germline trimming cut 5 bases from V and 3 bases from J; bases unmatched to any gene: 16. The CDR3 DNA follows: TGTGCCAGCAGTCCCTCTGAGACTAGTCGGGAGGGAACAGATACGCAGTATTTT. Its protein is CASSPSETSREGTDTQYF.

This sequence joins TRBV15 and TRBJ1-1; weak D call: TRBD1 (5 bases). This CDR3 is 14 amino acids long. CDR1 and CDR2 (germline): LNHNV, YYDKDF (reference sequence). The V end lost 1 base, the J end lost 6 bases, and 12 bases lay between the germline ends. DNA of the CDR3: TGTGCCACCAGCAGAGGTGAGTTGGGGGCTGAAGCTTTCTTT. Translated: CATSRGELGAEAFF.

In its sample, this clonotype was seen many times. V and J are TRBV19 and TRBJ2-1; 13 bases are shared with TRBD2. The CDR3 extends over 16 amino acids. V was pared by 1 base and J by 9 bases, with 6 bases of the junction left unmatched. The germline V gene has CDR1 LNHDA and CDR2 SQIVND (reference sequence). CDR3 amino acids: CASSIATSGRASEQFF. The DNA of the CDR3 is TGTGCCAGTAGTATAGCCACTAGCGGGAGGGCCAGTGAGCAGTTCTTC.

Comments on this clonotype: A single base separates this from a much larger clone, so it may be a read error. This chain connects TRBV28 to TRBJ2-7; D is ambiguous. The DNA end lines up better with TRBJ2-1; the J call may be wrong. Looked up from germline, CDR1 is MDHEN and CDR2 is SYDVKM. The CDR3 runs 13 residues. CDR3 sequence (DNA): TGTGCCAGCAGTAATAACTACGCCTACGAGCAGTTCTTC. It translates to CASSNNYAYEQFF.

This clonotype came up many times. The chain combines TRBV2 with TRBJ2-2; D may be TRBD1 (5 bases). Trimming left V 6 bases short and J 4 bases short, with 12 bases between. Germline CDR1 is SNHLY and CDR2 is FYNNEI. The CDR3 extends over 14 amino acids. CDR3 DNA sequence: TGTGCCAGCAGGTCTGGGGCTCGCACCGGGGAGCTGTTTTTT. It codes for CASRSGARTGELFF.

This clonotype was recorded at least ten times. The gene calls are TRBV27 and TRBJ2-1, with 9 bases identical to TRBD2. The CDR3 contains 16 residues. In germline, CDR1 is MNHEY, CDR2 SMNVEV (reference sequence). V dropped 2 bases and J dropped 10; count of bases not matched to a gene: 12. CDR3 in amino acids: CASSLAGRGRVDEQFF. The CDR3 DNA is TGTGCCAGCAGTTTAGCCGGGCGCGGGAGGGTAGACGAGCAGTTCTTC.

In this sample, this clonotype turned up many times. The chain carries TRBV9 and TRBJ1-4; TRBD1 matches 10 bases. Losses at the gene ends were 3 bases for V and 10 bases for J; bases not matched to a gene: 9. CDR1 and CDR2 (germline): SGDLS, YYNGEE. This CDR3 is 15 amino acids long. CDR3 sequence: CASSDTGQGSGKLFF. The CDR3, as DNA: TGTGCCAGCAGCGATACGGGACAGGGGTCGGGAAAACTGTTTTTT. The full variable domain, its missing parts supplied by reference TRBV9 and TRBJ1-4, is DSGVTQTPKHLITATGQRVTLRCSPRSGDLSVYWYQQSLDQGLQFLIQYYNGEERAKGNILERFSAQQFPDLHSELNLSSLELGDSALYFCASSDTGQGSGKLFFGSGTQLSVL.

This clonotype was seen a handful of times. The chain has TRBV6-2 or TRBV6-3 and TRBJ2-4, with D uncertain. The V end lost 9 bases, the J end lost 6 bases, and 9 bases lay between the germline ends. CDR1 and CDR2 (germline): MNHEY, SVGEGT. The CDR3 length is 11 residues. The CDR3: CASGMGNIQYF. The CDR3 DNA follows: TGTGCCAGTGGAATGGGAAACATTCAGTACTTC.

This clonotype was detected only a few times. J is TRBJ1-4 and V is TRBV25-1; 10 nucleotides match TRBD1. The J segment lost 3 bases and the V segment lost 3 bases, leaving 10 bases of the junction unmatched. The germline gives CDR1 MGHDK, CDR2 SYGVNS. This CDR3 has 18 residues. Written as DNA, the CDR3 is TGTGCCAGCAGTGACGGGACAGGGGTTATCAAGTCTAATGAAAAACTGTTTTTT. Translation gives CASSDGTGVIKSNEKLFF.

In this sample, this clonotype turned up many times. This chain links TRBV7-8 with TRBJ1-5, with D possibly being TRBD1 (6 bases). Between the trimmed V and J ends, which lost 5 bases and 13 bases, there was a span of 21 bases. The V gene's germline CDR1 is SGHVS and CDR2 FQNEAQ. The CDR3 is made up of 14 amino acids. CDR3 in amino acids: CASSPTGLVGFQHF. CDR3 nucleotides: TGTGCCAGCAGCCCTACAGGGCTGGTTGGTTTTCAGCATTTT.

In this sample, this clonotype turned up many times. The chain carries TRBV28 and TRBJ1-2, with D maybe TRBD1 (5 bases). The CDR3 has 11 amino acids. Germline-derived CDR1 and CDR2 are MDHEN and SYDVKM. Trimming took 8 bases from V and 8 from J, leaving 12 bases between them. As DNA, the CDR3 is TGTGCCAGCGGACAAGGGTACGGCTACACCTTC. Its translation: CASGQGYGYTF.

In its sample, this clonotype was seen many times. V is TRBV5-1 and J is TRBJ1-1, with 8 bases aligning to TRBD1. Germline assignment: CDR1 SGHRS and CDR2 YFSETQ. The CDR3 has 15 residues. J was trimmed by 5 bases and V by 4 bases; bases with no gene match: 10. Here the CDR3 DNA reads TGCGCCAGCAGCAACCGGACAGGGTCGGGAACTGAAGCTTTCTTT. The encoded protein is CASSNRTGSGTEAFF.

Only a few counts were recorded for this clonotype. The chain uses TRBV7-8 and TRBJ2-2; D is possibly TRBD1 (6 bases). V gave up 1 base and J gave up 6 bases, with 18 bases separating them. The CDR3 is made up of 17 amino acids. Germline loops: CDR1 SGHVS, CDR2 FQNEAQ. The CDR3 DNA reads TGTGCCAGCAGCTTAGGCAACCAGGGGATCCTGGCCGGGGAGCTGTTTTTT. This translates into CASSLGNQGILAGELFF.

As concerns this clonotype: A read error may account for a junction end that differs from germline. This rearrangement joins TRBV19 to TRBJ2-1, with 9 bases fitting TRBD2. The germline V gene has CDR1 LNHDA and CDR2 SQIVND (reference sequence). The CDR3 has 17 residues. The CDR3 spells CASSIGGLAGSYNEQLF. The CDR3 DNA sequence: TGTGCCAGTAGTATTGGGGGTCTAGCGGGATCCTACAATGAGCAGCTCTTC.

With respect to this clonotype: One end of the junction varies from germline; a read error may be responsible. V gene TRBV20-1 combines with J gene TRBJ1-1; D unclear. CDR1 DFQATT and CDR2 SNEGSKA come from the germline V gene (reference sequence). There are 14 residues in the CDR3. The CDR3 DNA is TGCAGTGCTACCCCCCCGGGGAGGAACACTGAAGCTCTCTTT. Amino acid sequence: CSATPPGRNTEALF.

This clonotype was picked up a small number of times. The CDR3 loop reads CASGRGDYPDTQYF. The CDR3 nucleotides read TGTGCTAGTGGACGAGGGGACTACCCAGATACGCAGTATTTT. The chain couples TRBV12-5 to TRBJ2-3; TRBD2 aligns across 7 bases. Trimming cost V 6 bases and J 4 bases; bases outside gene matches: 7. The CDR3 runs to 14 residues. Germline V gives CDR1 LGHNT, CDR2 FRNRAP.

CDR3 DNA: TGTGCCAGTAGGCAAGGAGGGGAGACCCAGTACTTC. It specifies CASRQGGETQYF. V gene TRBV19 combines with J gene TRBJ2-5; D might be TRBD2 (6 bases). This CDR3 is built from 12 residues. Germline CDR1 and CDR2: LNHDA and SQIVND (reference sequence). V was cut by 6 bases and J by 5 bases, with 10 bases left in between.